The 14 T cell receptor beta chains in this list originate from one sample, sequenced in a study of naive and memory T cell subsets. As to treatment: skin biopsy from PPD injection site in Mantoux-positive individual. TCR cDNA received a 3' ligated oligonucleotide that carried a UMI. Amplification of ligated cDNA took four PCR rounds with SP2 and nested alpha and beta constant primers. TCRdb analysed the UMI-ligation and nested PCR reads with MiXCR anew, one entry per CDR3 protein. The sample holds tens of thousands of distinct CDR3 sequences, approximately 11% seen once. The sample in question was skin, obtained from a tuberculin skin test site. The receptors were sampled from an adult in good health.

This clonotype is deemed large. This chain joins TRBV20-1 and TRBJ1-1; D is unresolved. V gave up 4 bases and J gave up 3 bases, with 15 bases separating them. This CDR3 has 14 residues. The germline V gene encodes CDR1 DFQATT and CDR2 SNEGSKA (reference sequence). The DNA of the CDR3 is TGCAGTGCTACCTTACTAACTAAGGACACTGAAGCTTTCTTT. This encodes CSATLLTKDTEAFF.

Concerning this clonotype: With a much larger clone just one base away, this may be a read error. The chain combines TRBV7-2 with TRBJ1-2; D ambiguous. The CDR3 covers 13 residues. Germline V gene sequence: CDR1 SGHTA, CDR2 FQGNSA. The CDR3 DNA reads TGTGCCAGCAGCCTCGACGGGAACTATGGCGACACCTTC. This gives the protein CASSLDGNYGDTF.

The chain has TRBV7-2 and TRBJ2-1; no clear D gene. The CDR3 loop spans 13 amino acids. The V end lost 2 bases, the J end lost 6 bases, and 8 bases lay between the germline ends. In germline, CDR1 is SGHTA, CDR2 FQGNSA. The DNA of the CDR3 is TGTGCCAGCAGCTTAAGGGTCCCCAATGAGCAGTTCTTC. Its protein product is CASSLRVPNEQFF.

By share, this clonotype ranks as medium-sized. The chain employs TRBV20-1 and TRBJ2-7; the D gene is possibly TRBD2 (5 bases). The CDR3 spans 13 residues. V lost 2 bases and J lost 3, with 11 bases in between. Germline CDR1 and CDR2: DFQATT and SNEGSKA (reference sequence). Written as DNA, the CDR3 is TGCAGTGCTAGAACTAGAACGGGCTACGAGCAGTACTTC. Its translation is CSARTRTGYEQYF.

The chain combines TRBV3-1 with TRBJ2-1; 7 bases agree with TRBD2. The V gene end was trimmed by 10 bases and the J gene end by 10 bases; junction bases not matched to a gene: 7. This CDR3 has 11 amino acids. CDR1 and CDR2 from the germline V gene are LGHDT and YNNKEL (reference sequence). CDR3 amino acids: CATGWGGEQFF. CDR3 sequence (DNA): TGTGCCACCGGATGGGGGGGAGAGCAGTTCTTC.

At least ten counts were recorded for this clonotype. V and J are TRBV18 and TRBJ2-7, with 7 positions matching TRBD1. The V and J ends lost 3 bases and 3 bases, in that order; junction bases with no gene match: 2. CDR1 KGHSH and CDR2 LQKENI come from the germline V gene. This CDR3 has 13 amino acids. The CDR3 nucleotides are TGTGCCAGCTCACCGGGACAGAACTACGAGCAGTACTTC. It yields the protein CASSPGQNYEQYF. Filled out from reference TRBV18 and TRBJ2-7, the complete variable domain reads NAGVMQNPRHLVRRRGQEARLRCSPMKGHSHVYWYRQLPEEGLKFMVYLQKENIIDESGMPKERFSAEFPKEGPSILRIQQVVRGDSAAYFCASSPGQNYEQYFGPGTRLTVT.

This clonotype was counted many times. The J gene is TRBJ2-3, the V gene TRBV11-3; 15 bases match TRBD2. Trimming cost V 5 bases and J 3 bases; bases outside gene matches: 3. The length of the CDR3 is 16 residues. Germline values: CDR1 SGHNT, CDR2 YENEEA. The chain's CDR3 is CASSPGLAGGTDTQYF. CDR3 nucleotides: TGTGCCAGCAGCCCAGGACTAGCGGGAGGGACAGATACGCAGTATTTT.

The CDR3 DNA sequence: TGTGCCAGCTCACTTCGATCCGGGACAGGCTCCTACAATGAGCAGTTCTTC. As protein: CASSLRSGTGSYNEQFF. The chain uses TRBV18 and TRBJ2-1; 8 bases align to TRBD1. Germline lookup yields CDR1 KGHSH and CDR2 LQKENI. J gave up 0 bases and V 4 bases, and 8 bases lay outside the gene matches. This CDR3 is 17 amino acids long. Full variable domain (missing parts from reference TRBV18 and TRBJ2-1): NAGVMQNPRHLVRRRGQEARLRCSPMKGHSHVYWYRQLPEEGLKFMVYLQKENIIDESGMPKERFSAEFPKEGPSILRIQQVVRGDSAAYFCASSLRSGTGSYNEQFFGPGTRLTVL.

The chain couples TRBV29-1 to TRBJ1-4; the match to TRBD1 covers 10 bases. J was trimmed by 6 bases and V by 5 bases; bases with no gene match: 3. Germline lookup yields CDR1 SQVTM and CDR2 ANQGSEA. The CDR3 is 13 amino acids. As DNA, the CDR3 is TGCAGCGTTTTAGGGACAGGGGATGAAAAACTGTTTTTT. Its translation is CSVLGTGDEKLFF.

This clonotype was counted at least ten times. The rearrangement links TRBV6-6 to TRBJ2-3, with D possibly TRBD2 on 5 matching bases. V was shortened by 7 bases and J by 3 bases, with 17 bases between the two germline ends. CDR1 MNHNY and CDR2 SVGAGI come from the germline V gene (reference sequence). The CDR3 length is 15 residues. CDR3 nucleotides: TGTGCCAGCACCAAGGTGGGGTCGGGGACAGATACGCAGTATTTT. It is translated as CASTKVGSGTDTQYF.

The chain's CDR3 is CASRRQGNTYEQYF. The CDR3 DNA follows: TGTGCCAGCAGGAGACAGGGGAACACCTACGAGCAGTACTTC. The rearrangement joins TRBV7-9 to TRBJ2-7; 8 positions agree with TRBD1. CDR1 and CDR2 from the germline V gene are SEHNR and FQNEAQ (reference sequence). CDR3 length: 14 amino acids. Germline trimming cut 6 bases from V and 2 bases from J; bases unmatched to any gene: 6.

This clonotype was found many times. The rearrangement links TRBV18 to TRBJ1-2, with D possibly matching TRBD1 (5 bases). The CDR3 length is 12 residues. Trimming removed 2 bases from V and 6 bases from J, with 7 bases in between. Germline V gives CDR1 KGHSH, CDR2 LQKENI. CDR3 bases: TGTGCCAGCTCACCAGGGGGTGATGGCTACACCTTC. Residues: CASSPGGDGYTF.

V gene TRBV20-1 combines with J gene TRBJ1-2; no definite D call. Trimming took 2 bases from V and 7 from J, leaving 14 bases between them. Germline V gene lookup returns CDR1 DFQATT and CDR2 SNEGSKA (reference sequence). This CDR3 region has 13 residues. For the CDR3, the DNA is TGCAGTGCTAGACCTTTCAGACAAGGTGGCTACACCTTC. Its translation is CSARPFRQGGYTF.

The table lists this clonotype with many counts. The rearrangement links TRBV7-2 to TRBJ2-1; D may be TRBD1 or TRBD2 (6 bases each). Germline-derived CDR1 and CDR2 are SGHTA and FQGNSA. The ends were cut back, 5 bases at V and 2 bases at J, with 22 bases in the middle. This CDR3 spans 18 amino acids. The CDR3 loop is CASSPSGVRGAPYNEQFF. In DNA, the CDR3 is TGTGCCAGCAGCCCTAGTGGGGTAAGGGGGGCCCCCTACAATGAGCAGTTCTTC.